One sample yielded the 2 T cell receptor beta chains listed below, sequenced in a study of cytomegalovirus exposure and HLA in healthy donors. Profiled with immunoSEQ multiplex PCR; TCRdb holds only in-frame clones, not every one. This table has about 70,000 clones, 94% appearing once. Sequencing was carried out using PBMCs. The receptors originated from a woman under 30 in good health and CMV-seropositive.

Written as DNA, the CDR3 is TGCGCCAGCAGCCAGCTAGCGTACGTAACCTACGAGCAGTACTTC. Its protein product is CASSQLAYVTYEQYF. The chain carries TRBV4-1 and TRBJ2-7; weak D call: TRBD2 (6 bases). V was pared by 3 bases and J by 2 bases, with 14 bases between. CDR1 and CDR2 (germline): MGHRA, YSYEKL. CDR3 length equals 15 residues.

The rearrangement links TRBV4-1 to TRBJ1-3; no firm D call. The germline V gene encodes CDR1 MGHRA and CDR2 YSYEKL. V lost 4 bases and J 2 bases, leaving 12 bases between the germline ends. The CDR3 consists of 15 residues. The DNA of the CDR3 is TGCGCCAGCAGCCCCATCTCACTAGCTGGAAACACCATATATTTT. It translates to CASSPISLAGNTIYF.